The 6 T cell receptor beta chains below all came from one sample that was sequenced in a study of PD-1 blockade in classical Hodgkin lymphoma. Sequencing used immunoSEQ multiplex PCR; TCRdb keeps in-frame clones, though not all of them. The sample includes some 96,000 clones, approximately 88% of them seen just once. Each patient experienced a relapse that followed autologous stem cell transplantation, and brentuximab vedotin exposure varied. Source: peripheral blood mononuclear cells (PBMCs), taken at baseline. These receptors all stem from a human donor with classical Hodgkin lymphoma.

The rearrangement uses TRBV19 and TRBJ2-2, with a possible D match to TRBD2 (7 bases). Trimming stripped 6 bases from V and 2 bases from J, with 19 bases between. Germline V gives CDR1 LNHDA, CDR2 SQIVND (reference sequence). This CDR3 is built from 17 residues. CDR3 sequence: CASRAGPRDTNTGELFF. In DNA, the CDR3 is TGTGCCAGTAGAGCGGGGCCACGGGACACCAACACCGGGGAGCTGTTTTTT.

The chain couples TRBV5-1 to TRBJ1-1; unclear D gene. Trimming cost V 2 bases and J 7 bases, with 12 bases left between them. From germline, CDR1 is SGHRS and CDR2 YFSETQ. The length of the CDR3 is 13 residues. The CDR3 protein is CASSFTSSFEAFF. The CDR3 coding sequence is TGCGCCAGCAGCTTTACATCGTCCTTTGAAGCTTTCTTT.

J is TRBJ2-2 and V is TRBV7-3; D assignment may be TRBD1 or TRBD2 (6 bases each). The CDR3 runs 14 residues. Germline CDR1 and CDR2: SGHTA and FQGTGA. V was cut by 4 bases and J by 7 bases, with 13 bases left in between. CDR3 region: CASSWGASSGELFF. The CDR3, as DNA: TGTGCCAGCAGCTGGGGGGCATCAAGCGGGGAGCTGTTTTTT.

This chain joins TRBV5-5 and TRBJ2-5, with D possibly being TRBD2 (5 bases). Deletions cut 4 bases from V and 1 base from J, with 17 bases between. Germline assignment: CDR1 SGHKS and CDR2 YYEKEE (reference sequence). The CDR3 is 16 residues long. The CDR3 DNA reads as TGTGCCAGCAGCGGGAACCCGAGGGAGACCCAAGAGACCCAGTACTTC. Its protein is CASSGNPRETQETQYF.

This chain links TRBV6-1 with TRBJ2-2; D ambiguous. Germline lookup yields CDR1 MNHNS and CDR2 SASEGT. This CDR3 has 13 amino acids. V was clipped by 4 bases and J by 6 bases, with 9 bases between them. CDR3 sequence reads: CASSALGAGELFF. CDR3 sequence (DNA): TGTGCCAGCAGTGCACTCGGAGCCGGGGAGCTGTTTTTT.

Here the CDR3 DNA reads TGTGCCACCAGCAGAGCCTCCCTGGGGGATGAGCAGTTCTTC. Encoded protein: CATSRASLGDEQFF. This chain joins TRBV15 and TRBJ2-1; D is tentatively TRBD1 or TRBD2 (5 bases each). Germline assignment: CDR1 LNHNV and CDR2 YYDKDF (reference sequence). The length of the CDR3 is 14 residues. Deletions cut 1 base from V and 8 bases from J, with 12 bases between. Looking up the rest from reference TRBV15 and TRBJ2-1 gives the full variable domain: DAMVIQNPRYQVTQFGKPVTLSCSQTLNHNVMYWYQQKSSQAPKLLFHYYDKDFNNEADTPDNFQSRRPNTSFCFLDIRSPGLGDTAMYLCATSRASLGDEQFFGPGTRLTVL.